Included here is one T cell receptor (beta chain) sequence, with context. Different DNA sequences within this sample yield the same CDR3. The data derive from a study of shared clonotypes between healthy human individuals. Cells designated naive CD8 were CD45RO-negative and were positively selected for CCR7, with terminally differentiated effector memory CD45RA+ cells excluded. Donors, healthy HIV-negative adults, lacked recent acute infections or vaccinations. Sorted subsets were amplified in replicate PCRs using around 220 ng DNA, tens of thousands of T cell genomes. Generated by immunoSEQ multiplex PCR, the TCRdb table keeps only in-frame clones and is missing some. The top ten clones hold approximately 0.3% of a sample with hundreds of thousands of clones, roughly 98% of them seen once. Germline-derived CDR1 and CDR2 are SSHAT and FNYEAQ (reference sequence). This CDR3 has 14 amino acids. Trimming took 2 bases from V and 6 from J, leaving 11 bases between them.

This receptor was obtained from a man in his thirties or forties in good health. The chain is built from TRBV7-7 and TRBJ2-1; D is unresolved. Sequencing used naive CD8+ T cells sorted from blood. The CDR3 DNA is TGTGCCAGCAGCTTATCGGAGATATCCAATGAGCAGTTCTTC. Amino acid sequence: CASSLSEISNEQFF.